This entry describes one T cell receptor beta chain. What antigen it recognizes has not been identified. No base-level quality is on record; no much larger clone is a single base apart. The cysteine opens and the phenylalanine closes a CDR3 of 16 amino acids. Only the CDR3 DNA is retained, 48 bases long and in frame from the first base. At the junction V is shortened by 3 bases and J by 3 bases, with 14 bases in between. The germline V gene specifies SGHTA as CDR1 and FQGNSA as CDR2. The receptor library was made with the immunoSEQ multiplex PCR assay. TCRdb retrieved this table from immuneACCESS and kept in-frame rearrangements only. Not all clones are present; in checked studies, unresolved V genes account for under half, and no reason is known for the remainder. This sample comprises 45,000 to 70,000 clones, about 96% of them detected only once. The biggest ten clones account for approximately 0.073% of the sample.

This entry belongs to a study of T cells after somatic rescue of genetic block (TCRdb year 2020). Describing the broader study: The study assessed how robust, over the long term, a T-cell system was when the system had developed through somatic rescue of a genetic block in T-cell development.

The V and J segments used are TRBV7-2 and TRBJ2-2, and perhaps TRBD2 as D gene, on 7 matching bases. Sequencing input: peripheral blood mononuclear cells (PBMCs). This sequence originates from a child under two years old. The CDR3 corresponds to CASSFRSGTYTGELFF. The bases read TGTGCCAGCAGCTTTCGAAGCGGGACATACACCGGGGAGCTGTTTTTT.